This is a list of T cell receptor beta chains from one sample in a study of cytomegalovirus exposure and HLA in healthy donors. Generated by immunoSEQ multiplex PCR, the TCRdb table keeps only in-frame clones and is missing some. The table lists about 150,000 clones, roughly 79% of them singletons. The sequencing sample was made of PBMCs. These receptors came from a man younger than 30 in good health and CMV-seronegative. Both conserved end residues are part of each CDR3.

v_call cdr3_aa
TRBV18 CASSPPTGGHSGANVLTF
TRBV11-3 CASSPTGLADYEQYF
TRBV5-4 CASSLRGSTDTQYF
TRBV30 CAWSRGTPSGETQYF
TRBV15 CATSRDPGLAGGLETQYF
TRBV2 CASEREWAAKETQYF
TRBV6-6 CASTLTGVRGTDTQYF
TRBV7-2 CASSRKWTGTFVEKLFF
TRBV7-2 CAGGGGYGYTF
TRBV29-1 CSVKRLAGGRWMADTQYF
TRBV27 CATKGTSFGSGETQYF
TRBV5-1 CASSALSGTAKTYTF
TRBV7-2 CASSRGAGATDTQYF
TRBV25-1 CASSGGGWSPLHF
TRBV5-1 CASSFRTSGGQETQYF
TRBV2 CASSEGAYQPQHF
TRBV28 CASSLSSGANGLTF
TRBV5-1 CASSLEVLASSDTQYF
TRBV4-1 CASSQDPFQGSGANVLTF
TRBV9 CASSRRDSYSGANVLTF
TRBV4-1 CASSRTHVSWTEAFF
TRBV19 CASRALLGGAGEQYF
TRBV4-1 CASSQGAKGALGTPQHF
TRBV5-4 CASSFRTSTEAFF
TRBV2 CASIRDIYSGNTIYF
TRBV5-8 CASSLGTGQGALNTEAFF
TRBV5-4 CASSLGTGSVGEKLFF
TRBV29-1 CSVSDFPTGGTYEQYF
TRBV6-5 CASRKPTVNRYEQYF
TRBV4-2 CASSQVGLAGGPSYEQYF
TRBV6-5 CASSYPGQSGIQYF
TRBV5-4 CASSFTGRGETQYF
TRBV7-9 CASSSSGTGRETQYF
TRBV4-3 CASSQDGAGSSTDTQYF
TRBV7-9 CASSSGQGDYNEQFF
TRBV30 CAWSGEGRHQPQHF
TRBV4-2 CASSQTGGSGEAFF
TRBV29-1 CSVVGLATSPGAQYF
TRBV27 CASSTSRGANSPLHF
TRBV5-6 CASTRGHYEQYF
TRBV2 CASSLGGGTMNTEAFF
TRBV19 CASSIIGVPQHF
TRBV5-1 CASSFGGSGTEAFF
TRBV9 CASSVDPGKRTGELFF